This T cell receptor (beta chain) was observed in a study of tumor-infiltrating lymphocytes in primary liver carcinoma. Turning to the study itself: Tumors were staged T1-T3 N0M0 and measured 4.2 to 10 cm across. Whole-study findings and limits: Found in all five tumor regions were only about 7-25% of top clones.

Unsorted bulk tissue, roughly 19-34 mg of it, served as the source for co-extraction of RNA and DNA. Germline V lookup: CDR1 SGHRS, CDR2 YFSETQ. Trimming left V 3 bases short and J 9 bases short, with 15 bases between. The CDR3 length is 13 residues. This clonotype has at least ten counts. Its antigen is currently unknown. Making TCR beta cDNA involved approximately 0.5 ug total RNA and a constant-region primer. TCR beta libraries came from three nested multiplex PCR rounds using slightly modified ARM-PCR. Running roughly 10 cycles apiece, the first two PCR rounds relied on TRBV1-TRBV30 forward primers together with a C-beta reverse primer. Each CDR3 protein is one row after TCRdb ran MiXCR on the multiplex PCR reads. The sample yields more than 90,000 distinct CDR3 sequences, 55% to 80% seen once.

This chain links TRBV5-1 with TRBJ2-5, with D perhaps TRBD2 (7 bases). The origin of this receptor is a woman aged 60-75 years with primary liver carcinoma and hepatitis B virus infection. Sequencing was carried out using liver tumor tissue from sampling region 2. This sample's subset: tumor region T2, inferior pole. The CDR3 nucleotides read TGCGCCAGCAGCTGGGGGGGCGTTGAGGCCCAGTACTTC. The encoded protein is CASSWGGVEAQYF.